This TCR beta chain emerged from a study of OX40 agonist ivuxolimab in advanced cancers. Study-wide context: Ivuxolimab was an agonistic, fully human IgG2 monoclonal antibody directed against OX40 (CD134), a costimulatory receptor. The purpose of peripheral TCRbeta sequencing was to test whether ivuxolimab changed TCR sequence diversity and led to clonal T-cell expansion. Partial responses occurred in three dose-escalation patients: two with cutaneous melanoma and one with hepatocellular carcinoma. Patients were allowed to have had prior anti-PD-1, anti-PD-L1 or anti-CTLA-4 therapy, and around two fifths of the dose-escalation patients had been treated with checkpoint inhibitors. In the dose-escalation cohort, approximately 82% of patients were male, and the mean age was around 60 years, with a range of about 23 to 80. Intravenous ivuxolimab was administered to patients every 2 weeks at six dose levels: 0.01, 0.1, 0.3, 1.5, 3 and 10 mg/kg. Among the 50 to 55 dose-escalation patients, some 19 had hepatocellular carcinoma, some 15 melanoma, 9 renal cell carcinoma and 9 head and neck cancer. The monotherapy dose-escalation portion (N ≈ 52 patients) of the phase I ivuxolimab trial is reported in the paper.

Concerning this clone itself: Its binding antigen is unknown. No base qualities exist here, and no much larger clone lies one base off it.

What the work shows at the level of the full study, not this receptor alone: After ivuxolimab, more expanded clones were found on average in CD8+ T cells than in CD4+ T cells. At doses of 0.1 to 3.0 mg/kg, clonal expansion of both CD4+ and CD8+ T cells in blood was seen between baseline and week 6. In the 0.1-3.0 mg/kg groups, partial responders were among the patients with the lowest normalized peripheral clonal expansion, particularly in CD8+ T cells. The antigen specificity of the peripheral T cells that underwent clonal expansion was not determined. Low levels of normalized T-cell clonal expansion were also seen in some patients who did not respond.

Genomic DNA was isolated from the sorted cells so that the TCRbeta CDR3 region could be sequenced. The immunoSEQ Assay was used to sequence the TCRbeta CDR3 regions. The table comes from immuneACCESS by way of TCRdb, which keeps in-frame sequences with V and J called. Part of the clones is missing from these tables; in studies checked, under half for an unresolved V gene and the rest for unknown reasons. A total of about 45,000 clones appear in this sample, approximately 84% of them only once. The top ten hold 0.38% of the sample. The trial excluded patients who had a history of autoimmune disease or who were on systemic immunosuppression. Peripheral blood for TCR sequencing was drawn from every dose cohort at baseline, at cycle 4 day 1 and at cycle 7 day 1. Samples were obtained from an open-label, multicenter, first-in-human phase I dose-escalation trial of ivuxolimab. The trial enrolled adults with locally advanced or metastatic head and neck squamous cell, hepatocellular, melanoma or renal cell carcinoma. CD4+ and CD8+ T cells were sorted separately from peripheral blood before TCR sequencing.

Cut back by 4 bases and 4 bases, the V and J ends lie 17 bases apart. From its cysteine to its phenylalanine, the CDR3 spans 15 amino acids. Just CDR3 DNA is preserved here, 45 bases in frame from base 1. The CDR1 and CDR2 encoded by the germline V gene are SGDLS and YYNGEE. The sequencing here drew on CD4+ or CD8+ T cells sorted from blood, taken in a trial of the OX40 agonist ivuxolimab. The sequence joins TRBV9 to TRBJ2-5; a confident D gene designation cannot be given. The sequence derives from an adult with an advanced solid tumor such as melanoma, head and neck, liver or kidney cancer. The nucleotide sequence is given as TGTGCCAGCAGCCCCCGGGTCGACGCCCGAGAGACCCAGTACTTC. It is translated as CASSPRVDARETQYF.